The 21 T cell receptor beta chains below were found in one sample sequenced in a study of blood T cell repertoires in COVID-19. Method: immunoSEQ multiplex PCR; TCRdb's copy keeps in-frame clones and lacks some. Here the sample spans 77,000 or so clones, approximately 79% being singletons. The sequencing sample was made of peripheral blood. The receptor source for this set is a human donor with acute or convalescent COVID-19. The donor label of this sample is uncertain.

The J gene is TRBJ2-1, the V gene TRBV4-1, with TRBD2 identical over 12 bases. The J segment lost 5 bases and the V segment lost 2 bases, leaving 16 bases of the junction unmatched. This CDR3 region has 20 residues. Per germline, CDR1 MGHRA and CDR2 YSYEKL. CDR3 DNA: TGCGCCAGCAGCCAACGACTAGCGGGGGAACCCTATCGACTTAACAATGAGCAGTTCTTC. This encodes CASSQRLAGEPYRLNNEQFF.

The rearrangement links TRBV27 to TRBJ1-2, with 10 bases aligning to TRBD1. After removal of 5 bases from V and 8 bases from J, the junction contained 5 bases not matched to a gene. There are 13 residues in the CDR3. Germline V CDR1 and CDR2: MNHEY, SMNVEV (reference sequence). The CDR3 loop reads CASSRQGASGYTF. For the CDR3, the DNA is TGTGCCAGCAGTCGACAGGGGGCTTCGGGCTACACCTTC.

V and J are TRBV29-1 and TRBJ1-3; TRBD1 aligns across 8 bases. V was clipped by 1 base and J by 4 bases; unmatched bases: 3. The CDR3 is 14 residues long. Per the germline V gene, CDR1 is SQVTM and CDR2 is ANQGSEA. The CDR3 nucleotides read TGCAGCGTTGAAGGCAGGGGGCGCGGAAACACCATATATTTT. Its translation is CSVEGRGRGNTIYF.

This clone was detected only a few times. In DNA, the CDR3 is TGTGCTAGTGGTTTACAGGGAGATGAGCAGTTCTTC. As protein: CASGLQGDEQFF. The chain recombines TRBV12-5 with TRBJ2-1, with D possibly matching TRBD1 (6 bases). CDR1 is LGHNT and CDR2 is FRNRAP in the germline V gene. V lost 3 bases to trimming and J lost 8 bases, with 8 bases between them. This CDR3 has 12 amino acids.

The chain is built from TRBV7-9 and TRBJ1-2; TRBD1 agrees at 9 bases. This CDR3 has 13 residues. CDR1 and CDR2 from the germline V gene are SEHNR and FQNEAQ (reference sequence). The junction had 6 bases not matched to a gene; V was cut back by 3 bases and J by 10 bases. In DNA, the CDR3 is TGTGCCAGCAGCTTCGACAGGGGGAAGGACTACACCTTC. This sequence encodes CASSFDRGKDYTF.

This sequence joins TRBV6-2 or TRBV6-3 and TRBJ2-1, with 8 nucleotides matching TRBD1. Germline V gene lookup returns CDR1 MNHEY and CDR2 SVGEGT. V gave up 5 bases and J gave up 4 bases; unmatched junction bases: 1. This CDR3 has 13 amino acids. CDR3 nucleotides: TGTGCCAGCAGTCACAGGGGGTACAATGAGCAGTTCTTC. The encoded protein is CASSHRGYNEQFF.

This clone turned up a few times. This chain connects TRBV5-1 to TRBJ2-5; 7 nucleotides line up with TRBD1. With V trimmed by 4 bases and J by 0 bases, 9 bases remained unmatched. Germline V lookup: CDR1 SGHRS, CDR2 YFSETQ. The CDR3 covers 16 residues. The CDR3 loop is CASSPVDRAHQETQYF. In DNA form, the CDR3 reads TGCGCCAGCAGCCCCGTAGACAGGGCCCACCAAGAGACCCAGTACTTC. Together with reference TRBV5-1 and TRBJ2-5, the CDR3 gives the full variable domain: KAGVTQTPRYLIKTRGQQVTLSCSPISGHRSVSWYQQTPGQGLQFLFEYFSETQRNKGNFPGRFSGRQFSNSRSEMNVSTLELGDSALYLCASSPVDRAHQETQYFGPGTRLLVL.

This clone was seen a single time. The CDR3 protein is CAWKRGGSGNTIYF. The DNA for the CDR3 is TGTGCCTGGAAACGGGGGGGCTCTGGAAACACCATATATTTT. V is TRBV30 and J is TRBJ1-3, with D possibly matching TRBD1 (5 bases). V was shortened by 4 bases and J by 0 bases, with 10 bases between the two germline ends. Germline-derived CDR1 and CDR2 are GTSNPN and SVGIG (reference sequence). The CDR3 is 14 amino acids.

The chain links TRBV7-2 to TRBJ2-7, with D possibly being TRBD1 (7 bases). The CDR3 runs 15 residues. The V gene's germline CDR1 is SGHTA and CDR2 FQGNSA. V lost 5 bases, J lost 4 bases, and 18 bases lay in between. The CDR3 here is CASSRGQGGIYEQYV. The CDR3 bases are TGTGCCAGCAGCCGGGGGCAGGGGGGTATTTACGAGCAGTACGTC.

The chain has TRBV29-1 and TRBJ2-1, with TRBD2 matching over 8 bases. V was pared by 7 bases and J by 3 bases, with 20 bases of the junction left unmatched. Germline lookup yields CDR1 SQVTM and CDR2 ANQGSEA. The CDR3 is made up of 18 amino acids. The CDR3 DNA sequence: TGCAGCGCATTGGGACTAGTTGTCCCTTCGTCATACTACAATGAGCAGTTCTTC. It specifies CSALGLVVPSSYYNEQFF.

The chain recombines TRBV2 with TRBJ2-2; TRBD2 aligns across 10 bases. Germline CDR1 and CDR2: SNHLY and FYNNEI. CDR3 length: 14 amino acids. The junction had 6 bases not matched to a gene; V was cut back by 9 bases and J by 5 bases. The CDR3 region is CASGQREGTGELFF. In nucleotides, the CDR3 is TGTGCCAGTGGTCAGCGGGAGGGAACCGGGGAGCTGTTTTTT.

J is TRBJ1-5 and V is TRBV6-5; D is perhaps TRBD1 (5 bases). Per germline, CDR1 MNHEY and CDR2 SVGAGI. The CDR3 contains 14 residues. Trimming left V 7 bases short and J 9 bases short, with 19 bases between. The CDR3 DNA follows: TGTGCCAGCACCGAAGGGGTGGGCCGGACGCCCCAGCATTTT. It translates to CASTEGVGRTPQHF.

The V and J genes are TRBV9 and TRBJ2-4; a possible D gene is TRBD1 (5 bases). Trimming took off 0 bases at V and 8 bases at J, with 12 bases between the two ends. This CDR3 region has 14 residues. Looked up from germline, CDR1 is SGDLS and CDR2 is YYNGEE. DNA of the CDR3: TGTGCCAGCAGCGTAGGACAGAGTCGGGACATTCAGTACTTC. Protein: CASSVGQSRDIQYF.

The chain carries TRBV5-4 and TRBJ2-2, with 12 positions matching TRBD2. The CDR3 is 16 amino acids. V was clipped by 4 bases and J by 5 bases; unmatched bases: 6. Germline CDR1 is SGHNT and CDR2 is YYREEE (reference sequence). This CDR3 reads CASSTGLAGPTGELFF. In nucleotides, the CDR3 is TGTGCCAGCAGCACCGGACTAGCGGGGCCGACCGGGGAGCTGTTTTTT.

V gene TRBV2 combines with J gene TRBJ1-2; D unresolved. Germline V CDR1 and CDR2: SNHLY, FYNNEI. This CDR3 is 13 amino acids long. Trimming shortened V by 3 bases and J by 3 bases, and 8 bases separated the two germline ends. The CDR3 sequence: CASSERRDYGYTF. As DNA, the CDR3 is TGTGCCAGCAGTGAGAGGAGGGACTATGGCTACACCTTC.

The chain is built from TRBV14 and TRBJ1-2; tentative D call: TRBD1 (6 bases). In germline, CDR1 is SGHDN, CDR2 FVKESK. The CDR3 loop spans 15 amino acids. V lost 1 base to trimming and J lost 3 bases, with 12 bases between them. The CDR3 protein is CASSQGAGTYYGYTF. The CDR3 nucleotides read TGTGCCAGCAGCCAAGGTGCCGGGACATACTATGGCTACACCTTC.

The chain has TRBV24-1 and TRBJ2-1, with 10 bases matching TRBD2. The J segment lost 10 bases and the V segment lost 6 bases, leaving 5 bases of the junction unmatched. Germline-derived CDR1 and CDR2 are KGHDR and SFDVKD. The CDR3 contains 13 residues. CDR3 protein: CATSWGLAREQFF. CDR3 in DNA: TGTGCCACCAGTTGGGGACTAGCGAGGGAGCAGTTCTTC.

V usage is TRBV7-6 and J usage is TRBJ2-1, with D perhaps TRBD1 (5 bases). Trimming removed 1 base from V and 9 bases from J, with 16 bases in between. The CDR3 consists of 15 residues. Germline CDR1 and CDR2: SGHVS and FNYEAQ. The CDR3 is CASSLGLGVSGEQFF. The CDR3 coding sequence is TGTGCCAGCAGCTTAGGATTAGGGGTGAGTGGTGAGCAGTTCTTC.

CDR3 sequence: CAWSHATNEKLFF. The CDR3 DNA is TGTGCCTGGTCACACGCAACTAATGAAAAACTGTTTTTT. The chain uses TRBV30 and TRBJ1-4; D ambiguous. This CDR3 is built from 13 residues. V lost 5 bases and J lost 0, with 7 bases in between. Per germline, CDR1 GTSNPN and CDR2 SVGIG (reference sequence).

This clone was detected once. As DNA, the CDR3 is TGTGCCAGCAGTGCAACACCCGGACTGGCTGGAAACACCATATATTTT. It translates to CASSATPGLAGNTIYF. J is TRBJ1-3 and V is TRBV2; D gene ambiguous. CDR1 SNHLY and CDR2 FYNNEI come from the germline V gene. The CDR3 covers 16 residues. The V and J ends lost 4 bases and 2 bases respectively, with 15 bases between them.

This clone was picked up a small number of times. The chain joins TRBV2 to TRBJ2-2; 10 bases line up with TRBD1. Germline CDR1 is SNHLY and CDR2 is FYNNEI. This CDR3 spans 15 amino acids. Trimming cost V 6 bases and J 3 bases; bases outside gene matches: 4. CDR3 nucleotides: TGTGCCAGCAGAGGAGGGACAGGGGACACCGGGGAGCTGTTTTTT. Residues: CASRGGTGDTGELFF.